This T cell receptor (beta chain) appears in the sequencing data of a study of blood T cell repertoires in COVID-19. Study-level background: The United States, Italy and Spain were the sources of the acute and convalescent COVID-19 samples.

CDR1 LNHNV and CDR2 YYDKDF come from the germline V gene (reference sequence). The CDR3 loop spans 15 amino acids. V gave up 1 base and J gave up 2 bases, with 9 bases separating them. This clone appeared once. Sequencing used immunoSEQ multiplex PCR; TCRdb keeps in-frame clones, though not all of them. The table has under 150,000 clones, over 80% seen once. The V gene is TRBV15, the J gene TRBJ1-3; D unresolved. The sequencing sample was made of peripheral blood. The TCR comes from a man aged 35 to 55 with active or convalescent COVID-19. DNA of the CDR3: TGTGCCACCAGCAGAGGCGGCTTAACTGGAAACACCATATATTTT. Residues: CATSRGGLTGNTIYF.